The 27 T cell receptor beta chains below all came from one sample that was sequenced in a study of blood T cell repertoires in COVID-19 (dated by TCRdb to 2020 to 2022). The library was prepared using the immunoSEQ multiplex PCR assay. Drawn from immuneACCESS, this table holds only the in-frame rearrangements with V and J called that TCRdb kept. Clones are partly lost; checked studies trace under half to an unresolved V gene and leave the rest unexplained. In this sample the table shows about 74,000 clones, 80% to 90% of which occur a single time. In total, the top ten clones hold around 1.9% of the sample. The sequencing sample was made of peripheral blood. The source of these receptors is a woman at least 80 years old with active or convalescent COVID-19.

This chain joins TRBV19 and TRBJ2-6, with 9 bases aligning to TRBD1. The CDR3 totals 18 residues. V was pared by 1 base and J by 3 bases, with 7 bases of the junction left unmatched. CDR1 LNHDA and CDR2 SQIVND come from the germline V gene (reference sequence). CDR3 DNA sequence: TGTGCCAGTAGTATAGCGGACAGGGGACTTGGTGGGGCCAACGTCCTGACTTTC. Amino acid sequence: CASSIADRGLGGANVLTF.

This chain joins TRBV2 and TRBJ2-2; tentatively, D is TRBD2 (6 bases). Deletions cut 5 bases from V and 4 bases from J, with 11 bases between. This CDR3 is 14 amino acids long. Germline assignment: CDR1 SNHLY and CDR2 FYNNEI. The CDR3 DNA is TGTGCCAGCAGTTGGGACTTAATCACCGGGGAGCTGTTTTTT. It is translated as CASSWDLITGELFF.

The chain couples TRBV7-9 to TRBJ1-4; 8 nucleotides agree with TRBD1. The CDR3 length is 15 residues. Germline V gene lookup returns CDR1 SEHNR and CDR2 FQNEAQ (reference sequence). V dropped 5 bases and J dropped 6; count of bases not matched to a gene: 8. CDR3 protein: CASSPGQGPDEKLFF. The CDR3 bases are TGTGCCAGCAGCCCTGGACAGGGTCCGGATGAAAAACTGTTTTTT.

This chain connects TRBV7-9 to TRBJ1-2; a possible D gene is TRBD1 (5 bases). Germline V gene sequence: CDR1 SEHNR, CDR2 FQNEAQ (reference sequence). Trimming stripped 5 bases from V and 5 bases from J, with 12 bases between. This CDR3 comprises 13 residues. The CDR3 region has the DNA TGTGCCAGCAGCCCTTCGCAGGGATATGGCTACACCTTC. Translating gives CASSPSQGYGYTF.

V and J are TRBV28 and TRBJ1-5, with D perhaps matching TRBD1 (6 bases). The CDR3 contains 14 residues. Germline V gene sequence: CDR1 MDHEN, CDR2 SYDVKM. The germline V and J ends were trimmed by 7 bases and 1 base, with 11 bases remaining between them. The CDR3 nucleotides read TGTGCCAGCATGGGGGGGCAAAGCAATCAGCCCCAGCATTTT. This gives the protein CASMGGQSNQPQHF.

This clone showed up just once. This chain connects TRBV28 to TRBJ1-2, with 7 positions matching TRBD1. CDR3 length: 15 residues. V was clipped by 5 bases and J by 2 bases; unmatched bases: 8. Germline-derived CDR1 and CDR2 are MDHEN and SYDVKM. The CDR3 bases are TGTGCCAGCAGTACCCTACAGGGGACCAACTATGGCTACACCTTC. This codes for CASSTLQGTNYGYTF.

This clone was detected once. The chain combines TRBV6-5 with TRBJ1-2; 7 bases line up with TRBD1. The V gene's germline CDR1 is MNHEY and CDR2 SVGAGI. The V and J ends lost 6 bases and 4 bases, in that order; junction bases with no gene match: 8. The CDR3 has 14 amino acids. The CDR3 DNA reads as TGTGCCAGCAGGGAGCCGGGACAGTTCTATGGCTACACCTTC. Translated, it gives CASREPGQFYGYTF.

The chain uses TRBV7-6 and TRBJ1-6, with D tentatively TRBD1 (5 bases). This CDR3 is built from 15 residues. The germline V gene encodes CDR1 SGHVS and CDR2 FNYEAQ. Trimming left V 1 base short and J 8 bases short, with 12 bases between. The CDR3 nucleotides are TGTGCCAGCAGCTTAGGGCCAGGGTCGGATTCACCCCTCCACTTT. It specifies CASSLGPGSDSPLHF.

This rearrangement joins TRBV6-2 or TRBV6-3 to TRBJ2-1; D perhaps matches TRBD2 (6 bases). The germline CDR1 and CDR2 sequences are MNHEY and SVGEGT. V dropped 0 bases and J dropped 5 bases, with 14 bases sitting between them. The CDR3 runs to 16 residues. In DNA form, the CDR3 reads TGTGCCAGCAGTTACTCCGGGACTTACCCTAACAATGAGCAGTTCTTC. Its translation is CASSYSGTYPNNEQFF.

The V and J genes are TRBV7-2 and TRBJ2-2; tentative D call: TRBD1 (6 bases). Trimming removed 5 bases from V and 4 bases from J, with 8 bases in between. The CDR3 length is 13 residues. Germline V gene sequence: CDR1 SGHTA, CDR2 FQGNSA. Here the CDR3 DNA reads TGTGCCAGCAGCCAACAGGGCACCGGGGAGCTGTTTTTT. Translation gives CASSQQGTGELFF.

The chain has TRBV7-9 and TRBJ2-4; D perhaps matches TRBD1 (6 bases). This CDR3 spans 15 amino acids. From germline, CDR1 is SEHNR and CDR2 FQNEAQ (reference sequence). V was cut by 0 bases and J by 7 bases, with 13 bases left in between. The CDR3 nucleotides read TGTGCCAGCAGCTTAGCAATTGTCCAGGGGAACATTCAGTACTTC. Encoded protein: CASSLAIVQGNIQYF.

Turning to this clone: Other DNA variants within this sample encode the same CDR3. The CDR3 loop is CASSPRTGADEQYF. The CDR3 DNA sequence: TGTGCCAGCAGTCCGAGGACAGGGGCGGACGAGCAGTACTTC. This sequence joins TRBV6-5 and TRBJ2-7; the match to TRBD1 covers 9 bases. V trimming: 5 bases; J trimming: 5 bases; junction bases outside the gene matches: 7. Germline values: CDR1 MNHEY, CDR2 SVGAGI. There are 14 residues in the CDR3.

The chain links TRBV10-3 to TRBJ1-5; D perhaps matches TRBD1 (5 bases). The V end was cut by 4 bases, the J end by 1 base, with 20 bases between. The CDR3 runs to 18 residues. Germline CDR1 is ENHRY and CDR2 is SYGVKD. This CDR3 reads CAISGAGQGGQSNQPQHF. The DNA of the CDR3 is TGTGCCATCAGTGGGGCCGGCCAGGGAGGTCAGAGCAATCAGCCCCAGCATTTT.

CDR3 residues: CAISATSGDSPLHF. The CDR3 DNA follows: TGTGCCATCAGTGCGACATCCGGGGATTCACCCCTCCACTTT. This chain joins TRBV10-3 and TRBJ1-6; the D is unclear. The CDR3 extends over 14 amino acids. Germline V gene lookup returns CDR1 ENHRY and CDR2 SYGVKD. V was clipped by 4 bases and J by 8 bases, with 12 bases between them.

DNA of the CDR3: TGTGCCAGCAGTTACGGGAGGGGACAGGGATCCCTTGGGGCCAACGTCCTGACTTTC. This codes for CASSYGRGQGSLGANVLTF. The chain couples TRBV6-2 or TRBV6-3 to TRBJ2-6, with 9 bases fitting TRBD1. In germline, CDR1 is MNHEY, CDR2 SVGEGT. This CDR3 region has 19 residues. The V gene end was trimmed by 2 bases and the J gene end by 3 bases; junction bases not matched to a gene: 11.

This sequence joins TRBV7-9 and TRBJ1-2; 8 nucleotides line up with TRBD1. J gave up 2 bases and V 5 bases, and 4 bases lay outside the gene matches. Germline CDR1 SEHNR, CDR2 FQNEAQ (reference sequence). The CDR3 consists of 14 residues. The CDR3 here is CASSRDRQNYGYTF. The CDR3 coding sequence is TGTGCCAGCAGCCGGGACAGGCAAAACTATGGCTACACCTTC.

This clone was counted between two and nine times. The sample holds other DNA sequences that translate to the same CDR3. CDR3 nucleotides: TGTGCCAGCAGTTTAAGGAGCTCCTATAATTCACCCCTCCACTTT. This codes for CASSLRSSYNSPLHF. The rearrangement links TRBV27 to TRBJ1-6; D gene unclear. The CDR3 has 15 residues. V lost 2 bases and J lost 0, with 5 bases in between. The V gene's germline CDR1 is MNHEY and CDR2 SMNVEV (reference sequence).

This chain joins TRBV11-2 and TRBJ1-2; possible D gene TRBD1, 6 bases. Trimming pared 5 bases from V and 5 bases from J, leaving 9 bases between. This CDR3 has 12 residues. Per the germline V gene, CDR1 is SGHAT and CDR2 is FQNNGV. CDR3 DNA: TGTGCCAGCAGCCTCGGACAGTATGGCTACACCTTC. The encoded protein is CASSLGQYGYTF.

This chain uses TRBV27 with TRBJ2-3; 7 nucleotides line up with TRBD2. CDR3 length: 14 residues. The junction had 4 bases not matched to a gene; V was cut back by 2 bases and J by 5 bases. Germline V gives CDR1 MNHEY, CDR2 SMNVEV (reference sequence). CDR3 sequence reads: CASSLGRGVDTQYF. DNA of the CDR3: TGTGCCAGCAGTTTAGGTCGGGGGGTAGATACGCAGTATTTT.

The V gene is TRBV7-2, the J gene TRBJ2-2, with unresolved D. The CDR3 is made up of 14 amino acids. With 1 base removed from V and 11 bases from J, the gap between germline ends came to 14 bases. From germline, CDR1 is SGHTA and CDR2 FQGNSA. Here the CDR3 reads CASSLEAGPRELFF. CDR3 sequence (DNA): TGTGCCAGCAGCTTAGAGGCAGGCCCCCGAGAGCTGTTTTTT.

This clone was seen only a few times. This chain joins TRBV5-4 and TRBJ2-6; no definite D call. The germline V gene encodes CDR1 SGHNT and CDR2 YYREEE (reference sequence). The germline V and J ends were trimmed by 1 base and 0 bases, with 8 bases remaining between them. The CDR3 loop spans 16 amino acids. CDR3 bases: TGTGCCAGCAGCTTGTATAGAAGCTCTGGGGCCAACGTCCTGACTTTC. Its protein is CASSLYRSSGANVLTF.

This clone was seen a single time. CDR3 coding DNA: TGCGCCAGCAGCCGACAGTCCAGCTCTGGAAACACCATATATTTT. It codes for CASSRQSSSGNTIYF. The V and J genes are TRBV5-1 and TRBJ1-3; D may be TRBD1 (5 bases). The length of the CDR3 is 15 residues. Germline assignment: CDR1 SGHRS and CDR2 YFSETQ. Trimming removed 4 bases from V and 0 bases from J, with 11 bases in between.

This clone has just a few counts. The chain recombines TRBV25-1 with TRBJ1-2, with TRBD1 as a possible D gene (5 bases). CDR3 length: 12 amino acids. Trimming left V 6 bases short and J 6 bases short, with 11 bases between. The germline V gene encodes CDR1 MGHDK and CDR2 SYGVNS. Here the CDR3 reads CASSLREDGYTF. DNA of the CDR3: TGTGCCAGCAGCCTCAGGGAAGATGGCTACACCTTC.

The rearrangement joins TRBV9 to TRBJ2-3, with D unclear. V gave up 0 bases and J gave up 4 bases, with 3 bases separating them. The CDR3 is 12 amino acids. Germline V CDR1 and CDR2: SGDLS, YYNGEE. This CDR3 reads CASSVGADTQYF. The CDR3, as DNA: TGTGCCAGCAGCGTAGGAGCAGATACGCAGTATTTT.

This rearrangement joins TRBV7-2 to TRBJ1-2; 12 bases are shared with TRBD1. CDR3 length equals 18 residues. Trimming at V came to 1 base and at J to 0 bases, leaving 6 bases not matched to a gene. Germline V CDR1 and CDR2: SGHTA, FQGNSA. The CDR3: CASSLVTGQGASNYGYTF. The CDR3 DNA reads as TGTGCCAGCAGCTTAGTAACGGGACAGGGGGCCTCTAACTATGGCTACACCTTC.

The J gene is TRBJ2-1, the V gene TRBV7-3, with D possibly matching TRBD1 (6 bases). The V and J ends lost 4 bases and 7 bases respectively, with 11 bases between them. The CDR3 loop spans 13 amino acids. The germline V gene encodes CDR1 SGHTA and CDR2 FQGTGA. Here the CDR3 reads CASSSTGTNEQFF. In DNA form, the CDR3 reads TGTGCCAGCAGCTCAACAGGGACAAATGAGCAGTTCTTC.

The CDR3, as DNA: TGTGCCAGCAGCGACCGACTAGCGGGCAGCACAGATACGCAGTATTTT. Translated, it gives CASSDRLAGSTDTQYF. The V gene is TRBV2, the J gene TRBJ2-3; 10 nucleotides line up with TRBD2. Germline loops: CDR1 SNHLY, CDR2 FYNNEI. This CDR3 spans 16 amino acids. The V gene end was trimmed by 6 bases and the J gene end by 0 bases; junction bases not matched to a gene: 6.